The next 18 T cell receptor beta chains were all read from a single sample in a study of cytomegalovirus exposure and HLA in healthy donors. Primers: 60 Vbeta forward and 13 Jbeta reverse. Generated by immunoSEQ multiplex PCR, the TCRdb table keeps only in-frame clones and is missing some. The sample comprises around 200,000 clones, 75% to 80% of which are singletons, and 1.5% to 2% rests with the top ten. The sequencing input was PBMCs. These receptors came from a male donor in good health and CMV-seronegative.

This sequence joins TRBV5-1 and TRBJ2-5; 7 positions agree with TRBD1. Germline CDR1 and CDR2: SGHRS and YFSETQ. V was pared by 6 bases and J by 3 bases, with 11 bases of the junction left unmatched. The CDR3 runs 15 residues. CDR3: CASTSTGQFEETQYF. Here the CDR3 DNA reads TGCGCCAGCACTTCGACAGGGCAATTCGAAGAGACCCAGTACTTC.

The J gene is TRBJ2-7, the V gene TRBV9; D uncertain. V was shortened by 4 bases and J by 0 bases, with 11 bases between the two germline ends. CDR3 length: 14 amino acids. Germline assignment: CDR1 SGDLS and CDR2 YYNGEE. CDR3 amino acids: CASSPRLSSYEQYF. The CDR3 bases are TGTGCCAGCAGCCCTCGCCTTAGCTCCTACGAGCAGTACTTC.

The rearrangement uses TRBV6-1 and TRBJ2-7; the match to TRBD2 covers 9 bases. Germline V CDR1 and CDR2: MNHNS, SASEGT. The CDR3 loop spans 14 amino acids. J lost 4 bases, V lost 3 bases, and 4 bases had no gene match. The CDR3 spells CASSDPLAGYEQYF. In nucleotides, the CDR3 is TGTGCCAGCAGTGATCCCCTAGCGGGGTACGAGCAGTACTTC.

The chain carries TRBV6-5 and TRBJ1-5; 7 nucleotides line up with TRBD1. Germline V lookup: CDR1 MNHEY, CDR2 SVGAGI. V was clipped by 0 bases and J by 3 bases; unmatched bases: 2. The CDR3 has 15 amino acids. CDR3 nucleotides: TGTGCCAGCAGTTACTCGGGACAGTACAATCAGCCCCAGCATTTT. As protein: CASSYSGQYNQPQHF.

CDR3: CASSLATGGRETQYF. The CDR3 nucleotides read TGTGCCAGCAGCTTGGCCACAGGGGGCAGAGAGACCCAGTACTTC. V and J are TRBV5-4 and TRBJ2-5; 9 nucleotides line up with TRBD1. Germline V gene lookup returns CDR1 SGHNT and CDR2 YYREEE (reference sequence). The CDR3 loop spans 15 amino acids. Trimming cost V 0 bases and J 4 bases; bases outside gene matches: 4.

This sequence joins TRBV6-5 and TRBJ2-7; a possible D gene is TRBD1 (5 bases). Germline assignment: CDR1 MNHEY and CDR2 SVGAGI. V was clipped by 2 bases and J by 2 bases, with 7 bases between them. This CDR3 is built from 13 residues. CDR3 nucleotide sequence: TGTGCCAGCAGTTACCGACAGACCTACGAGCAGTACTTC. Translation gives CASSYRQTYEQYF.

Note on this clone: The same CDR3 is also encoded by other DNA sequences in this sample. V gene TRBV5-1 combines with J gene TRBJ2-7; possibly TRBD1 for D (6 bases). In germline, CDR1 is SGHRS, CDR2 YFSETQ. This CDR3 comprises 15 residues. Trimming cost V 2 bases and J 1 base, with 13 bases left between them. CDR3 coding DNA: TGCGCCAGCAGCTTAGGGGGTGGGGGTTCCTACGAGCAGTACTTC. Amino acid sequence: CASSLGGGGSYEQYF. Looking up the rest from reference TRBV5-1 and TRBJ2-7 gives the full variable domain: KAGVTQTPRYLIKTRGQQVTLSCSPISGHRSVSWYQQTPGQGLQFLFEYFSETQRNKGNFPGRFSGRQFSNSRSEMNVSTLELGDSALYLCASSLGGGGSYEQYFGPGTRLTVT.

This clone was counted between two and nine times. The J gene is TRBJ1-5, the V gene TRBV6-5, with unresolved D. The CDR3 has 15 amino acids. Germline V gene data show CDR1 as MNHEY and CDR2 as SVGAGI. Trimming pared 5 bases from V and 2 bases from J, leaving 13 bases between. Here the CDR3 reads CASSPAVGGNQPQHF. The CDR3 nucleotides read TGTGCCAGCAGTCCGGCGGTCGGGGGCAATCAGCCCCAGCATTTT.

J is TRBJ1-1 and V is TRBV27, with D uncertain. Per the germline V gene, CDR1 is MNHEY and CDR2 is SMNVEV (reference sequence). CDR3 size: 16 residues. Trimming cost V 2 bases and J 0 bases, with 13 bases left between them. This CDR3 is CASSLRRSLMNTEAFF. The DNA of the CDR3 is TGTGCCAGCAGTTTAAGGCGGAGCCTTATGAACACTGAAGCTTTCTTT.

V gene TRBV5-1 combines with J gene TRBJ2-7; weak D call: TRBD2 (5 bases). Germline loops: CDR1 SGHRS, CDR2 YFSETQ. V lost 2 bases to trimming and J lost 3 bases, with 21 bases between them. The CDR3 extends over 17 amino acids. The CDR3 nucleotides are TGCGCCAGCAGCTTAAACCCCTTGAAAAAAGCGGTCTACGAGCAGTACTTC. Translation gives CASSLNPLKKAVYEQYF.

The chain is built from TRBV6-5 and TRBJ2-5; 7 bases map to TRBD2. The V gene's germline CDR1 is MNHEY and CDR2 SVGAGI. V lost 2 bases, J lost 14 bases, and 8 bases stayed unmatched. The CDR3 extends over 12 amino acids. As DNA, the CDR3 is TGTGCCAGCAGTTACACCTCTGGGAGGGAATACTTC. Protein product: CASSYTSGREYF.

This clone was found once. The CDR3 DNA is TGTGCCAGCAGCTTGGGAATAAGGTTGCGGGGGGCTAAGTACACTGAAGCTTTCTTT. Its translation: CASSLGIRLRGAKYTEAFF. The chain uses TRBV5-4 and TRBJ1-1; D is possibly TRBD1 (6 bases). This CDR3 region has 19 residues. Per germline, CDR1 SGHNT and CDR2 YYREEE (reference sequence). V was cut by 0 bases and J by 3 bases, with 24 bases left in between.

The CDR3 sequence is CASSAQGAGEKLFF. Here the CDR3 DNA reads TGTGCCAGCAGCGCGCAGGGGGCGGGGGAAAAACTGTTTTTT. The gene calls are TRBV9 and TRBJ1-4; 8 bases agree with TRBD1. V dropped 3 bases and J dropped 8; count of bases not matched to a gene: 6. Germline V CDR1 and CDR2: SGDLS, YYNGEE. This CDR3 is 14 amino acids long.

This chain uses TRBV29-1 with TRBJ2-7, with 8 bases that match TRBD1. V was clipped by 6 bases and J by 3 bases; unmatched bases: 4. In germline, CDR1 is SQVTM, CDR2 ANQGSEA. The CDR3 runs 12 residues. The chain's CDR3 is CSVWTGNYEQYF. As DNA, the CDR3 is TGCAGCGTATGGACAGGGAACTACGAGCAGTACTTC.

The rearrangement joins TRBV15 to TRBJ2-1; perhaps TRBD2 as D (7 bases). The CDR3 sequence is 15 residues long. Trimming cost V 1 base and J 7 bases, with 14 bases left between them. The V gene's germline CDR1 is LNHNV and CDR2 YYDKDF (reference sequence). For the CDR3, the DNA is TGTGCCACCAGCAGAGGGGAAGGGGGAGGGAATGAGCAGTTCTTC. This codes for CATSRGEGGGNEQFF.

The chain couples TRBV7-9 to TRBJ1-1; D is uncertain. This CDR3 is 12 amino acids long. Germline V lookup: CDR1 SEHNR, CDR2 FQNEAQ (reference sequence). V dropped 5 bases and J dropped 7 bases, with 11 bases sitting between them. The CDR3 region is CASSPKTNEAFF. The CDR3 DNA reads TGTGCCAGCAGCCCAAAGACAAATGAAGCTTTCTTT.

The rearrangement uses TRBV28 and TRBJ2-7; TRBD1 aligns across 7 bases. Trimming removed 6 bases from V and 5 bases from J; junction bases left unmatched: 16. CDR1 and CDR2 (germline): MDHEN, SYDVKM. The CDR3 loop spans 16 amino acids. This chain's CDR3 is CASRSGTVFPRDEQYF. CDR3 sequence (DNA): TGTGCCAGCAGATCCGGGACAGTCTTTCCTCGGGACGAGCAGTACTTC.

The chain links TRBV7-6 to TRBJ1-6; TRBD1 matches 8 bases. V was pared by 0 bases and J by 2 bases, with 6 bases of the junction left unmatched. The CDR3 extends over 18 amino acids. From germline, CDR1 is SGHVS and CDR2 FNYEAQ. CDR3 sequence reads: CASSLAQGESPYNSPLHF. In DNA, the CDR3 is TGTGCCAGCAGCTTAGCACAGGGGGAAAGTCCCTATAATTCACCCCTCCACTTT.